Listed below are T cell receptor beta chains from one sample, sequenced in a study of cytomegalovirus exposure and HLA in healthy donors. Clones were sequenced by immunoSEQ multiplex PCR, and TCRdb holds only the in-frame ones, with some missing. The sample lists around 280,000 clones, 85% to 90% occurring once. The sequencing sample was made of PBMCs. These receptors were taken from a woman between 18 and 30 years old in good health and CMV-seronegative. Each CDR3 is given with its conserved first and last residue. A D gene is named only where the DNA matches it firmly. Expanded clones are given a class, and other clones once, few, many or no size at all.

J: TRBJ2-5
D: -
V: TRBV13
size: -
DNA: TGTGCCAGCAGCAAAGGACTTGAAGAGACCCAGTACTTC
CDR3: CASSKGLEETQYF

J: TRBJ2-1
D: -
V: TRBV9
size: -
DNA: TGTGCCAGCAGCGTATATGGAGGGGACAATGAGCAGTTCTTC
CDR3: CASSVYGGDNEQFF

J: TRBJ2-7
D: -
V: TRBV5-8
size: -
DNA: TGTGCCAGCAGACCATATCGCGGCGAGCAGTACTTC
CDR3: CASRPYRGEQYF

J: TRBJ1-5
D: TRBD1
V: TRBV7-8
size: -
DNA: TGTGCCAGCAGCTTTTTCGGGACAGAGAATCAGCCCCAGCATTTT
CDR3: CASSFFGTENQPQHF

J: TRBJ2-4
D: TRBD2
V: TRBV10-3
size: -
DNA: TGTGCCACCTCTAGCGGGTCAACACTAGCCAAAAACATTCAGTACTTC
CDR3: CATSSGSTLAKNIQYF

J: TRBJ2-5
D: -
V: TRBV4-1
size: -
DNA: TGCGCCAGCAGCCAAGATGGGGCAGGGCGTCCGACCCAGTACTTC
CDR3: CASSQDGAGRPTQYF

J: TRBJ2-1
D: -
V: TRBV7-3
size: -
DNA: TGTGCCAGCAGCTTTCGAGCTGTCGGCGGGGTCAATGAGCAGTTCTTC
CDR3: CASSFRAVGGVNEQFF

J: TRBJ1-2
D: -
V: TRBV21-1
size: -
DNA: TGTGCCAGCACAGGGGTAGGGGGCTACACCTTC
CDR3: CASTGVGGYTF

J: TRBJ2-1
D: TRBD2
V: TRBV10-1
size: once
DNA: TGCGCCAGCAGTGATACACCGGGACTAGCGGGCGCAAATGAGCAGTTCTTC
CDR3: CASSDTPGLAGANEQFF

J: TRBJ2-1
D: TRBD2
V: TRBV2
size: -
DNA: TGTGCCAGCGGGAGCGGGGTAATGAACAATGAGCAGTTCTTC
CDR3: CASGSGVMNNEQFF

J: TRBJ2-2
D: TRBD2
V: TRBV27
size: -
DNA: TGTGCCAGCACTAAACGATCTAGCGGAACACACACCGGGGAGCTGTTTTTT
CDR3: CASTKRSSGTHTGELFF

J: TRBJ1-2
D: -
V: TRBV5-1
size: -
DNA: TGCGCCAGCAGCAAACAGGAAAGGGATGGCTACACCTTC
CDR3: CASSKQERDGYTF

J: TRBJ2-5
D: TRBD1
V: TRBV9
size: -
DNA: TGTGCCAGCAGCGATGACTACAGGGGCCGCATGGAGACCCAGTACTTC
CDR3: CASSDDYRGRMETQYF

J: TRBJ1-1
D: TRBD1
V: TRBV7-8
size: -
DNA: TGTGCCAGCAGCTACCATGACAGGGGACGTGAAGCTTTCTTT
CDR3: CASSYHDRGREAFF

J: TRBJ1-2
D: TRBD1
V: TRBV6-5
size: -
DNA: TGTGCCAGCAGGATTACCCCCGGGACAGTCGGAGGCTACACCTTC
CDR3: CASRITPGTVGGYTF

J: TRBJ1-1
D: -
V: TRBV6-6
size: -
DNA: TGTGCCAGCACCCTCCCGATCCGGAGTGAAGCTTTCTTT
CDR3: CASTLPIRSEAFF

J: TRBJ1-2
D: TRBD1
V: TRBV5-6
size: -
DNA: TGTGCCAGCAGCTACCGGGACAGGGGGAGCTATGGGGGCTACACCTTC
CDR3: CASSYRDRGSYGGYTF

J: TRBJ1-3
D: -
V: TRBV6-1
size: few
DNA: TGTGCCAGCAGTGACGGCTCTGGAAACACCATATATTTT
CDR3: CASSDGSGNTIYF

J: TRBJ2-2
D: TRBD1
V: TRBV19
size: -
DNA: TGTGCCAGCCAGGGACAGGGCGGCACCGGGGAGCTGTTTTTT
CDR3: CASQGQGGTGELFF

J: TRBJ1-1
D: TRBD1
V: TRBV5-1
size: -
DNA: TGCGCCAGCAGCCGATGGACAGGCGAGAACACTGAAGCTTTCTTT
CDR3: CASSRWTGENTEAFF

J: TRBJ1-1
D: -
V: TRBV7-9
size: -
DNA: TGTTCCAGCAGCTTATCCGCACAGGATAACACTGAAGCTTTCTTT
CDR3: CSSSLSAQDNTEAFF

J: TRBJ1-4
D: -
V: TRBV7-2
size: -
DNA: TGTGCCAGCAGCTTGCAGGTTTCCTTTAATGAAAAACTGTTTTTT
CDR3: CASSLQVSFNEKLFF

J: TRBJ1-5
D: TRBD1
V: TRBV27
size: -
DNA: TGTGCCAGCAGCCCGACAGGGGCCAGTAATCAGCCCCAGCATTTT
CDR3: CASSPTGASNQPQHF

J: TRBJ2-5
D: TRBD1
V: TRBV10-1
size: -
DNA: TGCGCCAGCAGTGAGTCGCCTCAGGCGACAGGGGCCGAGACCCAGTACTTC
CDR3: CASSESPQATGAETQYF

J: TRBJ2-5
D: TRBD2
V: TRBV18
size: -
DNA: TGTGCCAGCTCACAGACCGGGACTAGCGGAAAAGAGACCCAGTACTTC
CDR3: CASSQTGTSGKETQYF

J: TRBJ1-4
D: TRBD1
V: TRBV7-9
size: -
DNA: TGTGCCAGCAGACTCGGGACAGCAACTAATGAAAAACTGTTTTTT
CDR3: CASRLGTATNEKLFF

J: TRBJ2-3
D: TRBD2
V: TRBV4-2
size: -
DNA: TGTGCCAGCAGCCAAGTTGTAGCGGGGGGGCCTGGGGATACGCAGTATTTT
CDR3: CASSQVVAGGPGDTQYF

J: TRBJ2-7
D: -
V: TRBV15
size: once
DNA: TGTGCCACCAGCAGAGATCCAGGGGACGAGCAGTACTTC
CDR3: CATSRDPGDEQYF

J: TRBJ1-3
D: TRBD1
V: TRBV7-9
size: -
DNA: TGTGCCAGCAGCCGCCGACCGGGACAGGGGGCGAAAAACACCATATATTTT
CDR3: CASSRRPGQGAKNTIYF

J: TRBJ1-4
D: TRBD1
V: TRBV29-1
size: -
DNA: TGCAGCGTTCGGAACAGGGGTCTTTCTAATGAAAAACTGTTTTTT
CDR3: CSVRNRGLSNEKLFF

J: TRBJ2-7
D: TRBD1
V: TRBV5-1
size: once
DNA: TGCGCCAGCAGCACGGGACAGGGGTTGTACGAGCAGTACTTC
CDR3: CASSTGQGLYEQYF

J: TRBJ2-5
D: TRBD2
V: TRBV10-1
size: -
DNA: TGCGCCAGCAGTACGGCGGGGGGTCCTGAAGAGACCCAGCACTTC
CDR3: CASSTAGGPEETQHF

J: TRBJ2-1
D: TRBD2
V: TRBV7-2
size: -
DNA: TGTGCCAGCAGCGGGGGTCCTGCGGGGGTTATGCAGCAGTTCTTC
CDR3: CASSGGPAGVMQQFF

J: TRBJ1-2
D: TRBD1
V: TRBV29-1
size: -
DNA: TGCAGCGTTGCCCCCCCGGGGACAGGGGGAGGAGGCTACACCTTC
CDR3: CSVAPPGTGGGGYTF

J: TRBJ1-1
D: TRBD1
V: TRBV7-9
size: -
DNA: TGTGCCAGCAGCTTTATGGGACAGGGGAACACTGAAGCTTTCTTT
CDR3: CASSFMGQGNTEAFF

J: TRBJ1-2
D: TRBD1
V: TRBV4-1
size: once
DNA: TGCGCCAGCAGCCCGGGACAGGGAACTAACTATGACTACACCTTC
CDR3: CASSPGQGTNYDYTF

J: TRBJ2-1
D: TRBD2
V: TRBV11-2
size: -
DNA: TGTGCCAGCAGCTTTAGCGGGGGTAATGAGCAGTTCTTC
CDR3: CASSFSGGNEQFF

J: TRBJ2-7
D: -
V: TRBV2
size: -
DNA: TGTGCCAGCACAGGGGACCTGTCCTACGAGCAGTACTTC
CDR3: CASTGDLSYEQYF

J: TRBJ2-3
D: -
V: TRBV5-4
size: -
DNA: TGTGCCAGCAGCGACCGGGGGGCTAGCACAGATACGCAGTATTTT
CDR3: CASSDRGASTDTQYF

J: TRBJ1-5
D: TRBD1
V: TRBV9
size: -
DNA: TGTGCCAGCAGCGTAGGTACAGGGGGGGATCAGCCCCAGCATTTT
CDR3: CASSVGTGGDQPQHF

J: TRBJ1-1
D: TRBD1
V: TRBV29-1
size: -
DNA: TGCAGCGTAGACAGGGGGAACACTGAAGCTTTCTTT
CDR3: CSVDRGNTEAFF

J: TRBJ1-5
D: -
V: TRBV4-2
size: -
DNA: TGTGCCAGCAGCCAAGTGGCAGGGTATGGTCAGCCCCAGCATTTT
CDR3: CASSQVAGYGQPQHF

J: TRBJ2-2
D: TRBD1
V: TRBV7-8
size: -
DNA: TGTGCCAGCAGCCTACAGGGGGTTGACACCGGGGAGCTGTTTTTT
CDR3: CASSLQGVDTGELFF

J: TRBJ1-3
D: -
V: TRBV19
size: -
DNA: TGTGCCACCTCTATCGGGTTATCGTACTCTGGAAACACCATATATTTT
CDR3: CATSIGLSYSGNTIYF

J: TRBJ1-2
D: -
V: TRBV7-9
size: -
DNA: TGTTCCAGCAGCGACCTTGGGACTCTCTATGGCTACACCTTC
CDR3: CSSSDLGTLYGYTF

J: TRBJ1-5
D: -
V: TRBV19
size: -
DNA: TGTGCCAGTAGTATAGTGTCGGGTAGCAATCAGCCCCAGCATTTT
CDR3: CASSIVSGSNQPQHF

J: TRBJ2-7
D: -
V: TRBV20-1
size: -
DNA: TGCAGTGCTAGAGTAGACTACGAGCAGTACTTC
CDR3: CSARVDYEQYF

J: TRBJ1-6
D: TRBD1
V: TRBV27
size: -
DNA: TGTGCCAGCAGCGCAGACAGGGTAAAGACACCCCTCCACTTT
CDR3: CASSADRVKTPLHF

J: TRBJ1-1
D: -
V: TRBV7-9
size: -
DNA: TGTGCCAGCAGCTTTCAGGAGAACACTGAAGCTTTCTTT
CDR3: CASSFQENTEAFF

J: TRBJ1-1
D: -
V: TRBV11-2
size: -
DNA: TGTGCCAGCAGCTTAGAGGGCGCGGGCACTGAAGCTTTCTTT
CDR3: CASSLEGAGTEAFF

J: TRBJ2-3
D: TRBD2
V: TRBV10-3
size: -
DNA: TGTGCCATCAGTGCGAACCGGGGGGCAGATACGCAGTATTTT
CDR3: CAISANRGADTQYF

J: TRBJ2-1
D: -
V: TRBV4-2
size: -
DNA: TGTGCCAGCAGCCAAGGATACGCGTACAATGAGCAGTTCTTC
CDR3: CASSQGYAYNEQFF

J: TRBJ2-7
D: TRBD1
V: TRBV9
size: -
DNA: TGTGCCAGCAGCGTAGAACGGGACAGATCCTACGAGCAGTACTTC
CDR3: CASSVERDRSYEQYF

J: TRBJ2-3
D: -
V: TRBV27
size: -
DNA: TGTGCCAGCAGTCAGGGACTTACGCAGTATTTT
CDR3: CASSQGLTQYF

J: TRBJ2-1
D: -
V: TRBV7-9
size: -
DNA: TGTGCCAGCAGCTTAGTTCGGGGGGCCTCATCCTACAATGAGCAGTTCTTC
CDR3: CASSLVRGASSYNEQFF

J: TRBJ2-7
D: TRBD1
V: TRBV5-1
size: -
DNA: TGCGCCAGCAGCTTGGCTCTAAAGGACAGGTCGACCTACGAGCAGTACTTC
CDR3: CASSLALKDRSTYEQYF

J: TRBJ1-2
D: -
V: TRBV9
size: -
DNA: TGTGCCAGCAGCCCCGGGGGGGCTGGCTACACCTTC
CDR3: CASSPGGAGYTF

J: TRBJ2-1
D: TRBD2
V: TRBV11-2
size: -
DNA: TGTGCCAGCAGCAAGGCTAGCGGGGGGATGGGGGATGAGCAGTTCTTC
CDR3: CASSKASGGMGDEQFF

J: TRBJ2-7
D: -
V: TRBV4-1
size: -
DNA: TGCGCCAGCAGCCCCCGTGGCGGGGGCTCCCCCTACGAGCAGTACTTC
CDR3: CASSPRGGGSPYEQYF

J: TRBJ2-5
D: -
V: TRBV9
size: -
DNA: TGTGCCAGCAGCGAGGGGGACCCGGCATCGGAAACCCAGTACTTC
CDR3: CASSEGDPASETQYF